Listed here are 16 T cell receptor beta chains from one sample, sequenced in a study of OX40 agonist ivuxolimab in advanced cancers. Generated by immunoSEQ multiplex PCR, the TCRdb table keeps only in-frame clones and is missing some. Here the sample spans some 100,000 clones, approximately 84% being singletons. Sequences were derived from CD4+ or CD8+ T cells sorted from blood, sampled in a trial of the OX40 agonist ivuxolimab. The receptors derive from an adult with an advanced solid tumor such as melanoma, head and neck, liver or kidney cancer.

V usage is TRBV12-2 and J usage is TRBJ2-1; the D call TRBD2 from the table was never checked on the DNA. TRBV12-2 is a listed pseudogene. The CDR3 sequence is 17 residues long. The CDR3 DNA reads TGTGCAAGTCGCCCGAGGGGATATAGCGGGAGGTTGTGTGAGCAGTTCTTC. Protein product: CASRPRGYSGRLCEQFF.

The CDR3 sequence is CASSVGQGIYEQYF. As DNA, the CDR3 is TGTGCCAGCAGCGTAGGACAGGGGATCTACGAGCAGTACTTC. This chain joins TRBV9 and TRBJ2-7, with 8 bases that match TRBD1. The CDR3 contains 14 residues. Germline V gene lookup returns CDR1 SGDLS and CDR2 YYNGEE. Trimming at V came to 0 bases and at J to 3 bases, leaving 2 bases not matched to a gene.

The J gene is TRBJ1-1, the V gene TRBV23-1; D may be TRBD1 (6 bases). TRBV23-1 is sorted into the ORF group, with uncertain function. Trimming took 0 bases from V and 1 from J, leaving 15 bases between them. CDR3 size: 17 residues. CDR3 in amino acids: CASSQSLRGRGNTEAFF. The CDR3 nucleotides are TGCGCCAGCAGTCAATCTCTACGCGGCAGGGGGAACACTGAAGCTTTCTTT.

The V call is TRBV7-9, the J call TRBJ2-1; TRBD2 agrees at 8 bases. Trimming at V came to 2 bases and at J to 15 bases, leaving 6 bases not matched to a gene. Germline V gene sequence: CDR1 SEHNR, CDR2 FQNEAQ (reference sequence). The CDR3 spans 12 residues. CDR3 residues: CASSLSGSYLFF. CDR3 in DNA: TGTGCCAGCAGCTTAAGCGGGAGTTATCTGTTCTTC.

In regard to this clone: One end of the junction is discordant with germline, which a read error may explain. The V and J genes are TRBV7-7 and TRBJ2-5; D call uncertain. CDR1 and CDR2 (germline): SSHAT, FNYEAQ (reference sequence). The CDR3 sequence is 13 residues long. This CDR3 is CASSVLHQETQYF. DNA for the CDR3: TGTGCTAGCAGCGTGCTACATCAAGAGACCCAGTACTTC.

This sequence joins TRBV9 and TRBJ1-1; a possible D gene is TRBD1 (5 bases). Germline lookup yields CDR1 SGDLS and CDR2 YYNGEE. V was trimmed by 5 bases and J by 0 bases, leaving 11 bases between them. The length of the CDR3 is 14 residues. This CDR3 reads CASSTQGMNTEAFF. CDR3 sequence (DNA): TGTGCCAGCAGTACCCAGGGTATGAACACTGAAGCTTTCTTT.

The gene calls are TRBV19 and TRBJ2-5; TRBD1 matches at 9 bases. The CDR3 totals 15 residues. The V gene end was trimmed by 10 bases and the J gene end by 0 bases; junction bases not matched to a gene: 9. Germline loops: CDR1 LNHDA, CDR2 SQIVND (reference sequence). DNA for the CDR3: TGTGCCACCGCGGTCGGGACAGGGCACCAAGAGACCCAGTACTTC. Protein: CATAVGTGHQETQYF.

The count of this clone is one. This chain joins TRBV27 and TRBJ2-7; D not resolved. V lost 0 bases and J lost 0, with 9 bases in between. The CDR3 contains 15 residues. Looked up from germline, CDR1 is MNHEY and CDR2 is SMNVEV (reference sequence). Written as DNA, the CDR3 is TGTGCCAGCAGTTTATCGAGTAGAAGCTCCTACGAGCAGTACTTC. It is translated as CASSLSSRSSYEQYF.

The V call is TRBV7-8, the J call TRBJ1-4; D is undetermined. Germline values: CDR1 SGHVS, CDR2 FQNEAQ. The CDR3 runs 16 residues. V lost 5 bases and J 0 bases, leaving 13 bases between the germline ends. CDR3 residues: CASSKWAGATNEKLFF. In DNA, the CDR3 is TGTGCCAGCAGCAAGTGGGCCGGGGCAACTAATGAAAAACTGTTTTTT.

The chain joins TRBV2 to TRBJ2-7; 12 nucleotides match TRBD2. The CDR3 extends over 14 amino acids. After removal of 7 bases from V and 6 bases from J, the junction contained 7 bases not matched to a gene. Germline V CDR1 and CDR2: SNHLY, FYNNEI. The CDR3 DNA follows: TGTGCCAGCAATCGACTAGCGGGAGATAGCGAGCAGTACTTC. This translates into CASNRLAGDSEQYF. Full variable domain (rest looked up from reference TRBV2 and TRBJ2-7): EPEVTQTPSHQVTQMGQEVILRCVPISNHLYFYWYRQILGQKVEFLVSFYNNEISEKSEIFDDQFSVERPDGSNFTLKIRSTKLEDSAMYFCASNRLAGDSEQYFGPGTRLTVT.

The chain combines TRBV18 with TRBJ1-1; 9 nucleotides agree with TRBD1. The V segment lost 1 base and the J segment 5 bases; nucleotides outside the gene matches: 11. Germline V gene data show CDR1 as KGHSH and CDR2 as LQKENI. The CDR3 contains 17 residues. DNA for the CDR3: TGTGCCAGCTCACCACAGTACGGGACAGGGATAGGTACTGAAGCTTTCTTT. It is translated as CASSPQYGTGIGTEAFF.

In regard to this clone: One junction end disagrees with the germline gene, perhaps due to a read error. This sequence joins TRBV11-3 and TRBJ2-3, with TRBD2 matching 13 bases. The length of the CDR3 is 17 residues. Germline V gene lookup returns CDR1 SGHNT and CDR2 YENEEA. CDR3 loop: CASRDHTSGGGTGTQYF. CDR3 nucleotides: TGTGCCAGCAGGGACCATACTAGCGGGGGGGGCACAGGTACGCAGTATTTT.

The chain has TRBV10-1 and TRBJ2-7; 8 bases agree with TRBD2. CDR1 WNHNN and CDR2 SYGVQD come from the germline V gene (reference sequence). J gave up 3 bases and V 3 bases, and 7 bases lay outside the gene matches. The CDR3 sequence is 15 residues long. The CDR3 region is CASSDSGTSIYEQYF. The CDR3 DNA follows: TGCGCCAGCAGTGATTCCGGGACTAGTATCTACGAGCAGTACTTC.

The rearrangement joins TRBV19 to TRBJ1-3; possible D gene TRBD1, 6 bases. This CDR3 is 18 amino acids long. Germline CDR1 reads LNHDA; CDR2 reads SQIVND (reference sequence). V shed 1 base and J shed 1 base, with 17 bases lying between them. CDR3 bases: TGTGCCAGTAGTATAGCCCAGAGAATACAGGGATCTGGAAACACCATATATTTT. Protein product: CASSIAQRIQGSGNTIYF.

The gene calls are TRBV5-1 and TRBJ1-2, with TRBD1 matching over 8 bases. Trimming removed 4 bases from V and 6 bases from J; junction bases left unmatched: 5. CDR3 size: 13 residues. Germline loops: CDR1 SGHRS, CDR2 YFSETQ. The CDR3 nucleotides are TGCGCCAGCAGCGAGGACAGGGATCATGGCTACACCTTC. This codes for CASSEDRDHGYTF.

The chain carries TRBV7-2 and TRBJ2-7; perhaps TRBD2 as D (5 bases). This CDR3 has 15 residues. The germline V gene encodes CDR1 SGHTA and CDR2 FQGNSA. Trimming shortened V by 5 bases and J by 7 bases, and 21 bases separated the two germline ends. CDR3 protein: CASSPTFGDLGEQYF. CDR3 sequence (DNA): TGTGCCAGCAGCCCCACTTTCGGGGATTTGGGGGAGCAGTACTTC.